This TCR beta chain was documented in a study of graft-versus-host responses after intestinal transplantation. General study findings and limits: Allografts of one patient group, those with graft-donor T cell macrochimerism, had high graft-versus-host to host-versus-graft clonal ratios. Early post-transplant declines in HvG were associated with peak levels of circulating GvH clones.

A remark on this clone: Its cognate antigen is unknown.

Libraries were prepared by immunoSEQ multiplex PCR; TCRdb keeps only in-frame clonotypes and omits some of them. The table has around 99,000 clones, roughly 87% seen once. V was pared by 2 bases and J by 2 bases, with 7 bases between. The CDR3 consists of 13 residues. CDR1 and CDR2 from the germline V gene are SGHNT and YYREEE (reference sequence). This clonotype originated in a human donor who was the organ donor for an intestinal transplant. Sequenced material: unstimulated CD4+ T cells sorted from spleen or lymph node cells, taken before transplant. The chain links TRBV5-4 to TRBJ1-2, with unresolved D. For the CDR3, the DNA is TGTGCCAGCAGCTTTACTGGAAACTATGGCTACACCTTC. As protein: CASSFTGNYGYTF.